This is a list of T cell receptor beta chains from one sample in a study of CD8 T cells in Susac syndrome. TCRdb reprocessed the immunoSEQ multiplex PCR reads via MiXCR and lists one record per CDR3 protein. The sample holds about 200,000 distinct CDR3 sequences; more than 85% are singletons and the top ten take 0.087%. Sequenced input: CD4+ T cells from PBMCs. These receptor sequences come from a human donor with Susac syndrome. The CDR3 runs from the conserved cysteine through the conserved F or W. The order of the fields is D gene, V gene, clone size, J gene, CDR3 DNA, CDR3 protein. A D gene is named only where the DNA matches it firmly. A row's size may be missing; if present it is once, few, many or a size class.

d_gene: .; v_gene: TRBV11-1; abundance: .; j_gene: TRBJ2-1; CDR3nt: TGTGCCAGCAGATCGGATTCCTGGGACCACAATGAGCAGTTCTTC; CDR3aa: CASRSDSWDHNEQFF
d_gene: .; v_gene: TRBV5-6; abundance: .; j_gene: TRBJ2-7; CDR3nt: TGTGCCAGCAGCTTTAATTATGGTTCCTACGAGCAGTACTTC; CDR3aa: CASSFNYGSYEQYF
d_gene: TRBD1; v_gene: TRBV2; abundance: .; j_gene: TRBJ1-1; CDR3nt: TGTGCCAGCACTTTTGGGTTGGACAGGACGCGGGACACTGAAGCTTTCTTT; CDR3aa: CASTFGLDRTRDTEAFF
d_gene: .; v_gene: TRBV14; abundance: .; j_gene: TRBJ2-5; CDR3nt: TGTGCCAGCAGCCAAGTAGGTGGTTTACAAGAGACCCAGTACTTC; CDR3aa: CASSQVGGLQETQYF
d_gene: .; v_gene: TRBV29-1; abundance: .; j_gene: TRBJ1-1; CDR3nt: TGCAGCGCTGCAAAGTCCTTTGGAGCTTTCTTT; CDR3aa: CSAAKSFGAFF
d_gene: TRBD1; v_gene: TRBV5-1; abundance: once; j_gene: TRBJ2-7; CDR3nt: TGCGCCAGCAGCGGTGGGGACAGCTCCTACGAGCAGTACTTC; CDR3aa: CASSGGDSSYEQYF
d_gene: .; v_gene: TRBV7-2; abundance: once; j_gene: TRBJ2-1; CDR3nt: TGTGCCAGCAGCAGCCGGCGCACTAGCTGGAGAGGAGCTGAGCAGTTCTTC; CDR3aa: CASSSRRTSWRGAEQFF
d_gene: .; v_gene: TRBV3-1; abundance: .; j_gene: TRBJ1-2; CDR3nt: TGTGCCAGCAGCCAGGGGCCGGGACCCGAAGGTAGCTACACCTTC; CDR3aa: CASSQGPGPEGSYTF
d_gene: TRBD1; v_gene: TRBV5-1; abundance: .; j_gene: TRBJ2-1; CDR3nt: TGCGCCAGCCTAAATCCGGGACAGGGGTACAATGAGCAGTTCTTC; CDR3aa: CASLNPGQGYNEQFF
d_gene: .; v_gene: TRBV3-1; abundance: .; j_gene: TRBJ2-1; CDR3nt: TGTGCCAGCAGCCAACTGTACAATGAGCAGTTCTTC; CDR3aa: CASSQLYNEQFF
d_gene: TRBD1; v_gene: TRBV27; abundance: .; j_gene: TRBJ1-2; CDR3nt: TGTGCCAGCAGCCCGGGACAGGGAGCTGGCTACACCTTC; CDR3aa: CASSPGQGAGYTF
d_gene: TRBD2; v_gene: TRBV6-5; abundance: .; j_gene: TRBJ2-1; CDR3nt: TGTGCCAGCAGTTACACGGGTGGCGGGGGGGCCTACAATGAGCAGTTCTTC; CDR3aa: CASSYTGGGGAYNEQFF
d_gene: TRBD1; v_gene: TRBV28; abundance: .; j_gene: TRBJ2-7; CDR3nt: TGTGCCAGCAGCGGGACCGGGACAGGGTTCTACGAGCAGTACTTC; CDR3aa: CASSGTGTGFYEQYF
d_gene: .; v_gene: TRBV28; abundance: .; j_gene: TRBJ1-1; CDR3nt: TGTGCCAGCAGCATTGGGGATAACACTGAAGCTTTCTTT; CDR3aa: CASSIGDNTEAFF
d_gene: TRBD1; v_gene: TRBV19; abundance: .; j_gene: TRBJ1-2; CDR3nt: TGTGCCAGTAGTCTTGATCCGGGACAGGGGGCGCCGTACTATGGCTACACCTTC; CDR3aa: CASSLDPGQGAPYYGYTF
d_gene: TRBD2; v_gene: TRBV9; abundance: once; j_gene: TRBJ2-1; CDR3nt: TGTGCCAGCAGCGGCACTAGCGGGGGGAATGAGCAGTTCTTC; CDR3aa: CASSGTSGGNEQFF
d_gene: .; v_gene: TRBV2; abundance: .; j_gene: TRBJ1-1; CDR3nt: TGTGCCAGCAGTGTTCGGGCCGCAGCTGAAGCTTTCTTT; CDR3aa: CASSVRAAAEAFF
d_gene: .; v_gene: TRBV12-3/TRBV12-4; abundance: .; j_gene: TRBJ1-5; CDR3nt: TGTGCCAGCAGTTTAGGAGGCGGGGGGGGCAATCAGCCCCAGCATTTT; CDR3aa: CASSLGGGGGNQPQHF
d_gene: .; v_gene: TRBV3-1; abundance: .; j_gene: TRBJ1-4; CDR3nt: TGTGCCAGCAGCCAAGAAACAGGGTGGGGAAATGAAAAACTGTTTTTT; CDR3aa: CASSQETGWGNEKLFF
d_gene: .; v_gene: TRBV5-1; abundance: .; j_gene: TRBJ2-7; CDR3nt: TGCGCCAGCAGCCTTAGCGCGGCGCAAGCCTACGAGCAGTACTTC; CDR3aa: CASSLSAAQAYEQYF
d_gene: .; v_gene: TRBV18; abundance: .; j_gene: TRBJ1-2; CDR3nt: TGTGCCAGCTCACTTGCCAGCCCGGGGTTCGGAGGCTACACCTTC; CDR3aa: CASSLASPGFGGYTF
d_gene: .; v_gene: TRBV2; abundance: .; j_gene: TRBJ1-2; CDR3nt: TGTGCCAGCAGTGGAAAATTTGGCTACACCTTC; CDR3aa: CASSGKFGYTF
d_gene: TRBD1; v_gene: TRBV4-1; abundance: .; j_gene: TRBJ2-6; CDR3nt: TGCGCCAGCAGCCAAGAGAGAACAGGGGCGGAGGCTGGGGCCAACGTCCTGACTTTC; CDR3aa: CASSQERTGAEAGANVLTF
d_gene: .; v_gene: TRBV7-7; abundance: .; j_gene: TRBJ2-1; CDR3nt: TGTGCTAGCAGCTTAGCGTTGGTTGGGGAGCAGTTCTTC; CDR3aa: CASSLALVGEQFF
d_gene: .; v_gene: TRBV10-3; abundance: .; j_gene: TRBJ2-7; CDR3nt: TGTGCCATCAGTGAGTCTGGTACGTACGAGCAGTACTTC; CDR3aa: CAISESGTYEQYF
d_gene: TRBD1; v_gene: TRBV6-6; abundance: .; j_gene: TRBJ1-4; CDR3nt: TGTGCCAGCAGTCCCGGGACAGGGGTTGAAAAACTGTTTTTT; CDR3aa: CASSPGTGVEKLFF
d_gene: TRBD1; v_gene: TRBV10-1; abundance: .; j_gene: TRBJ1-4; CDR3nt: TGCGCCAGCATTGGGACAGCCGAAACGGCGGAAAAACTGTTTTTT; CDR3aa: CASIGTAETAEKLFF
d_gene: .; v_gene: TRBV7-9; abundance: once; j_gene: TRBJ2-5; CDR3nt: TGTGCCAGCAGCTTAGCACCAGGGCAAGAGACCCAGTACTTC; CDR3aa: CASSLAPGQETQYF
d_gene: .; v_gene: TRBV28; abundance: .; j_gene: TRBJ2-1; CDR3nt: TGTGCCAGCAGTGAAGGATTGGTGGCGGAGCAGTTCTTC; CDR3aa: CASSEGLVAEQFF
d_gene: TRBD1; v_gene: TRBV3-1; abundance: .; j_gene: TRBJ1-2; CDR3nt: TGTGCCAGCAGCCTAACAGGGGGCGTTAACTATGGCTACACCTTC; CDR3aa: CASSLTGGVNYGYTF
d_gene: TRBD1; v_gene: TRBV6-6; abundance: .; j_gene: TRBJ1-2; CDR3nt: TGTGCCAGCAGGGATGGACAGGGCTCATATGGCTACACCTTC; CDR3aa: CASRDGQGSYGYTF
d_gene: .; v_gene: TRBV19; abundance: .; j_gene: TRBJ2-7; CDR3nt: TGTGCCAGTAGTATAGGTGGAGGCTACGAGCAGTACTTC; CDR3aa: CASSIGGGYEQYF
d_gene: TRBD2; v_gene: TRBV6-1; abundance: .; j_gene: TRBJ2-5; CDR3nt: TGTGCCGGAACTAGCGGGGGGGACCAAGAGACCCAGTACTTC; CDR3aa: CAGTSGGDQETQYF
d_gene: .; v_gene: TRBV7-3; abundance: few; j_gene: TRBJ1-1; CDR3nt: TGTGCCAGCAGCTTAGACAGCGACACTGAAGCTTTCTTT; CDR3aa: CASSLDSDTEAFF
d_gene: .; v_gene: TRBV19; abundance: .; j_gene: TRBJ2-3; CDR3nt: TGTGCCATATCCGGGACAACAGATACGCAGTATTTT; CDR3aa: CAISGTTDTQYF
d_gene: .; v_gene: TRBV12-3/TRBV12-4; abundance: .; j_gene: TRBJ1-2; CDR3nt: TGTGCCAGCAGCACGCTCGGGGGAGACAGCGGATATGGCTACACCTTC; CDR3aa: CASSTLGGDSGYGYTF
d_gene: .; v_gene: TRBV27; abundance: .; j_gene: TRBJ1-2; CDR3nt: TGTGCCAGCAGTTTATTCGGGCAGGGACAAAGTCGGGGCTACACCTTC; CDR3aa: CASSLFGQGQSRGYTF